This TCR beta chain was documented in a study of T-cell reconstitution after alpha-beta-depleted transplantation in children. The study, taken as a whole, reports: For some patients, TCRbeta diversity was high at day 60 because of recipient T cells and thymic progenitors that survived.

This clonotype was seen ten or more times. Its specificity is not known. Preparing the TCRbeta library involved the use of unique molecular identifiers. TCRdb itself ran the PCR reads through MiXCR, one entry per CDR3 protein. The sample yields some 130,000 distinct CDR3 sequences, roughly 9% seen once. The starting material was PBMCs, mostly from graft donor cells, obtained 180 days after TCRalphabeta/CD19-depleted stem cell transplant. This TCR was sampled from a girl under three years old who had a stem cell transplant for combined immunodeficiency, so the T cells may come from the graft donor.

The CDR3 protein is CSVDPGLAGVGAGELFF. DNA for the CDR3: TGCAGCGTCGATCCGGGACTAGCGGGGGTAGGCGCCGGGGAGCTGTTTTTT. This sequence joins TRBV29-1 and TRBJ2-2; TRBD2 matches 14 bases. The CDR3 is made up of 17 amino acids. The V gene's germline CDR1 is SQVTM and CDR2 ANQGSEA. V dropped 6 bases and J dropped 6; count of bases not matched to a gene: 12.